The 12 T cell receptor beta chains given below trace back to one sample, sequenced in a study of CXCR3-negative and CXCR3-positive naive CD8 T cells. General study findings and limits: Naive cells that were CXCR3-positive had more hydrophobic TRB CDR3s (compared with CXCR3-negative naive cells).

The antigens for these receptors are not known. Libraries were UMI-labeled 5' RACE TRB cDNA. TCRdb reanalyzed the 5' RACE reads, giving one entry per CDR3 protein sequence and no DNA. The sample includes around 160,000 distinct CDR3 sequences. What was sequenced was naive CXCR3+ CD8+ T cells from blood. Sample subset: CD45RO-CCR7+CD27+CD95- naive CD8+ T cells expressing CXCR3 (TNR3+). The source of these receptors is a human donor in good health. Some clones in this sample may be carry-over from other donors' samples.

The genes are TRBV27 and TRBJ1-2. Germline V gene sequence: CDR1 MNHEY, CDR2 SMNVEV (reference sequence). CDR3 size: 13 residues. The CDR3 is CASSLASGYGYTF.

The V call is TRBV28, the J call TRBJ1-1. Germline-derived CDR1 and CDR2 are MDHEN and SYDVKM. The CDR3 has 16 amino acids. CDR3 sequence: CASSLTGEGLFPEAFF. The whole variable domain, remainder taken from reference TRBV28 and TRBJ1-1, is DVKVTQSSRYLVKRTGEKVFLECVQDMDHENMFWYRQDPGLGLRLIYFSYDVKMKEKGDIPEGYSVSREKKERFSLILESASTNQTSMYLCASSLTGEGLFPEAFFGQGTRLTVV.

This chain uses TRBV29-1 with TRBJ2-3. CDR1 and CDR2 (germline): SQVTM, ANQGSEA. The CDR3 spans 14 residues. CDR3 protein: CSGIGSGSPDTQYF.

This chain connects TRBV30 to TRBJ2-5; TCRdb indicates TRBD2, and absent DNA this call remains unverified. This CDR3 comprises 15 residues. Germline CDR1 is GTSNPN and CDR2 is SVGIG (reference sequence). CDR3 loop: CAWSVDGGQQETQYF.

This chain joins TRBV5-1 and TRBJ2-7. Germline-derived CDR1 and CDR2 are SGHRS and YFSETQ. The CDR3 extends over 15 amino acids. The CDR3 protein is CASSLVTGNSYEQYF.

The CDR3 loop reads CASSQDPAKNIQYF. The rearrangement links TRBV4-1 to TRBJ2-4. Per the germline V gene, CDR1 is MGHRA and CDR2 is YSYEKL. There are 14 residues in the CDR3.

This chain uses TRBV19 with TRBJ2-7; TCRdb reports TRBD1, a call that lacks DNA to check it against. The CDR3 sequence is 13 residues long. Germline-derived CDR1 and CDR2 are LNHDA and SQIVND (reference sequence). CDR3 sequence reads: CASTSADSYEQYF.

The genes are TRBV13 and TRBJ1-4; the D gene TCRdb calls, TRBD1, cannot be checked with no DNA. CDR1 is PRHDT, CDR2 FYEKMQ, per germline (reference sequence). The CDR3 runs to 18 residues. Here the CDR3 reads CASSVIPGTGKLNEKLFF. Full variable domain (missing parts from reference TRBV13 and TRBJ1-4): AAGVIQSPRHLIKEKRETATLKCYPIPRHDTVYWYQQGPGQDPQFLISFYEKMQSDKGSIPDRFSAQQFSDYHSELNMSSLELGDSALYFCASSVIPGTGKLNEKLFFGSGTQLSVL.

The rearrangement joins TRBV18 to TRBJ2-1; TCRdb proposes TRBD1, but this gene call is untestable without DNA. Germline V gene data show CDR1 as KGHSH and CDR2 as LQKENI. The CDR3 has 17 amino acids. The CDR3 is CASSPPRAGDLGNEQFF.

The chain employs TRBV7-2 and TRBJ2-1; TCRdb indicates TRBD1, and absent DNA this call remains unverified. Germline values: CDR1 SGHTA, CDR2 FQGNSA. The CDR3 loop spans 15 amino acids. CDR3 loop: CASSLFAGLDNEQFF.

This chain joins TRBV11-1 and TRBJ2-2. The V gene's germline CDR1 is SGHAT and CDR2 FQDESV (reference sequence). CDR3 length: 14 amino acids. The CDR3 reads CASSRKGNTGELFF.

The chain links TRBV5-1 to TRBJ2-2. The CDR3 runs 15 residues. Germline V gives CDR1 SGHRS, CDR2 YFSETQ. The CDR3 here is CASSDIQANTGELFF.